This TCR beta chain was identified during a study of vaccination and CD4 T cells after COVID-19. Across the whole study: Those taking part got two shots of either the BNT162b2 or the mRNA-1273 vaccine. The study, taken as a whole, reports: The analysis of convalescent patients involved relatively few individuals and lacked early post-infection timepoints.

The Oncomine TCR Beta short-read assay was what sequenced the DNA obtained from cultured CD4+ T cells. From the PCR reads, TCRdb called clonotypes with MiXCR, one entry per CDR3 protein. The sample holds 15,000 or so distinct CDR3 sequences; 63% are singletons and the top ten take about 12%. This clonotype appeared once. No antigen is known for it. The V and J ends lost 1 base and 6 bases respectively, with 14 bases between them. CDR3 length: 15 amino acids. Germline CDR1 LNHDA, CDR2 SQIVND (reference sequence). Documented treatment: roughly ten-day PBMC culture with coronavirus spike peptide pools or control peptides (ViraFEST assay).

Input material: CD4+ T cells from blood, cultured in vitro. The chain carries TRBV19 and TRBJ2-3; D possibly matches TRBD1 or TRBD2 (5 bases each). This receptor was obtained from a human donor who had recovered from COVID-19. The CDR3 DNA follows: TGTGCCAGTAGTATAGTTCCCCAGGGACGTGATACGCAGTATTTT. Its translation: CASSIVPQGRDTQYF.